Detailed here is one T cell receptor beta chain. Antigen: not known. This record belongs to a study of beta chain features in type 1 diabetes. Study results and limitations: Patients with type 1 diabetes showed fewer VDJ junction insertions and more deletions. Within patients, naive, central memory and Treg TCRB repertoires seemed more similar than within healthy donors.

Germline V gene sequence: CDR1 GTSNPN, CDR2 SVGIG (reference sequence). The ends were cut back, 2 bases at V and 6 bases at J, with 7 bases in the middle. The CDR3 runs 12 residues. Reverse transcribing all isolated RNA meant expressed TCRB transcripts were sequenced. The data were produced by immunoSEQ multiplex PCR, yet TCRdb's version contains in-frame clones alone and is incomplete. The sample lists about 220,000 clones, around 9.9% occurring once. This sequence was found in a man in his late teens or twenties in good health. The chain is built from TRBV30 and TRBJ2-2; D gene unclear. Sample: central memory CD4+ T cells from blood. CDR3 region: CAWSMGPGELFF. The CDR3 nucleotides read TGTGCCTGGAGTATGGGTCCCGGGGAGCTGTTTTTT. Full variable domain (missing parts from reference TRBV30 and TRBJ2-2): SQTIHQWPATLVQPVGSPLSLECTVEGTSNPNLYWYRQAAGRGLQLLFYSVGIGQISSEVPQNLSASRPQDRQFILSSKKLLLSDSGFYLCAWSMGPGELFFGEGSRLTVL.